This T cell receptor beta chain was sequenced during a study of regulatory T cells in long-lasting Graves disease (dated by TCRdb to about 2021). Some background on the complete study: In the newly diagnosed Graves' disease group, patients had been taking antithyroid drugs for less than 3 months. Peripheral blood TCR sequencing and RNA sequencing compared persistent Graves' disease patients with newly diagnosed Graves' disease patients. The study was conducted in China and was registered as a clinical trial. A total of around 35 samples underwent TCR sequencing, from about 13 patients with persistent Graves' disease and roughly 20 patients with newly diagnosed Graves' disease.

Reading the label with the study, this specimen's time point is: newly diagnosed GD, antithyroid drugs for less than 3 months. For both TCR sequencing and RNA sequencing, RNA was extracted from PBMCs using TRIzol. Graves' disease was diagnosed according to American Thyroid Association guidelines. The patients came from an endocrinology department in Xi'an, China. Each patient gave roughly 8.4 milliliters of peripheral blood, collected in an EDTA anticoagulant tube. PBMCs were isolated by Ficoll Paque Plus density gradient separation without further T cell sorting. An Agilent 2100 Bioanalyzer and agarose gel were used to assess RNA quality, and a NanoDrop 2000 was used to measure RNA concentration. Results and caveats for the whole study, not just this receptor: Persistent patients shared more public clonotypes among themselves (2,741) than newly diagnosed patients did (over 900). The authors acknowledged the small sample size as a limitation that may reduce accuracy. Compared with newly diagnosed patients, persistent Graves' disease patients had lower TCR Shannon entropy and fewer highly expanded clones, which suggests clonal expansion. Sequencing and analysis were limited to the TCR beta chain. Because the primary lesion, thyroid tissue, could not be accessed, the study looked at peripheral blood alone.

With regard to this clonotype: What this receptor recognizes is not known. Base qualities are missing; no much larger clone stands one base away.

Libraries were prepared through multiplex PCR. The listed sequencing device is Illumina HiSeq 4000. iRepertoire HTBI primers and Arm-PCR amplification of CDR3 regions were used to construct TCR beta libraries. Gel purification was performed on PCR products prior to sequencing. Per the authors' processing: Across samples, around 58 TRBV and 14 TRBJ segments were identified and used for gene usage analysis of CDR3 amino acid clonotypes. COPE and FqMerger were used to merge the filtered high-quality paired reads into contigs. BLAST was used to align contigs to IMGT TRBV, TRBD and TRBJ reference genes, and CDR3 was defined according to IMGT. Any clonotype with a frequency above 0.1% was classified as a highly expanded clone. Shannon entropy served as the measure of repertoire diversity, while the Gini coefficient captured V-J evenness. A clonotype found in more than one individual was treated as public. The public reads were reanalyzed by TCRdb: fastp trimming at Q25, MiXCR alignment, in-frame beta chains only. Each entry merges the rows of one CDR3 protein and shows their most common DNA and genes. None of the V and J calls come from the authors' own analysis; TCRdb made them. The sample table records about 620,000 distinct CDR3 sequences; under 20% of these occur just once. Approximately 20% of the sample is in the top ten clones.

This same sample was also taken into another study, of T cells in Graves' hyperthyroidism and ophthalmopathy. From the second report: Stable Graves' hyperthyroidism was defined as no progression to ophthalmopathy during 18 months of follow-up. The hyperthyroidism patients were between 18 and 65 years old and newly diagnosed, with a disease duration of less than 2 months. Exclusion was applied to patients with uncontrolled infections, other autoimmune diseases, pregnancy or lactation. Diagnoses were established on the basis of clinical symptoms, serum thyroxine and TRAb, thyroid ultrasound, and orbital computed tomography. For the first round of RT-PCR on the TCR CDR3, the HTBI primer set was used together with the Qiagen OneStep RT-PCR kit. Most expanded thyroid clonotypes (frequency above 0.001) were also found in blood, which suggests that blood repertoires may mirror thyroid immune responses. Ophthalmopathy was separated from stable hyperthyroidism by a 13 V-J signature model, with 85% to 90% sensitivity and about 81% specificity obtained in cross-validation and 80%/75% obtained in testing. In validation, progression to ophthalmopathy was predicted by the model with 70.59% sensitivity and 72% to 80% specificity, a median of approximately 6.5 months before onset. To identify TCR V-J signatures that set the groups apart, the researchers used a discovery cohort of roughly 100 patients, made up of under 45 with Graves' ophthalmopathy and around 58 with stable Graves' hyperthyroidism. An independent validation cohort of under 20 hyperthyroidism patients and some 15 patients who later progressed to ophthalmopathy tested prospective prediction of ophthalmopathy. For training and testing, the 100 or so patients in the discovery cohort were randomly divided in a 7:3 ratio. Thyroid tissue and blood T-cell repertoires from six Graves' hyperthyroidism patients were also compared in the study. After blood sampling, hyperthyroidism patients were treated with methimazole at a starting dose of 30 mg daily, and ophthalmopathy patients were treated with high-dose intravenous methylprednisolone. Libraries were constructed in a second round of multiplex PCR, after which size selection and purification were performed. Paired-end sequencing of the libraries was performed with 100 bp reads on an Illumina HiSeq2000. Raw data were processed with SOAPnuke, discarding reads with adapters, uncalled bases, mean Phred below 15, or no exact constant-primer or identifier match. COPE v1.2.5 was used to merge the high-quality paired reads, and each unique nucleotide sequence was defined as a clonotype. MiTCR v1.1 was used to align clonotypes to the IMGT TRBV, TRBD and TRBJ reference segments. The analysis included only V-J combinations with a frequency above 0.0001, which together covered 98% to 99.2% of the repertoires. A TCS score was defined as the ratio of F50 (clonal expansion) to E x V (chaos), with BLOSUM62-based TCRdist applied between CDR3 peptides within each V-J. Welch's t-statistics and random forest reduced approximately 520 V-J features to about 13, which were used in a naive Bayes classifier (R e1071). Sample size was not statistically predetermined, and blinding of investigators to group allocation was not performed. The paper describes TCR Vbeta CDR3 sequencing of roughly 130 peripheral blood samples, made up of under 50 ophthalmopathy patients, some 76 hyperthyroidism patients and approximately 17 progressor patients.

The origin of this receptor is a woman aged 25 to 39 with Graves disease. Donor details come from another sample of the same person, matched by shared clones. The material sequenced was peripheral blood mononuclear cells (PBMCs), taken at new diagnosis, from a patient treated with antithyroid drugs.

The base sequence is TGTGCCAGCAGTGGATATGAGCGGGAGACCCAGTACTTC. This codes for CASSGYERETQYF. The rearranged segments are TRBV6-2 or TRBV6-3 and TRBJ2-5; a weak D assignment points to TRBD2 (5 bases agree). V and J lose 5 bases and 5 bases, and a span of 12 bases separates them. The CDR3, cysteine through phenylalanine, is 13 amino acids long. This entry keeps only the CDR3 DNA: 39 bases, framed from base 1. Based on the germline V gene, the CDR1 and CDR2 sequences are MNHEY and SVGEGT.